The T cell receptor beta chain under discussion was sequenced for a study of blood T cell repertoires in COVID-19. Study overall: Some COVID-19 samples were acute and others convalescent; all came from the United States, Italy and Spain.

The CDR3 contains 16 residues. The V segment lost 4 bases and the J segment 5 bases; nucleotides outside the gene matches: 7. Germline CDR1 and CDR2: SGHDN and FVKESK. In the original workflow: Using reference gene primer amplification, nucleated cell counts were estimated. Produced via immunoSEQ multiplex PCR; TCRdb's table is partial and in-frame only. The V and J calls and clone size come from that table; D and trimming were worked out from the DNA. Of under 250,000 clones detected, 80% to 90% appear once; the ten largest clones hold roughly 3.7%. Participants' own reports of clinical history determined their cohort assignment. Shortly before study entry, within 2 weeks, exposed participants had met a COVID-19 case.

The clonotype was recovered from a woman aged 25 to 39 who had been exposed to COVID-19. V gene TRBV14 combines with J gene TRBJ1-6, with 8 bases fitting TRBD1. Sample: PBMCs or T cells enriched from blood (not recorded which). The CDR3 DNA is TGTGCCAGCAGCCGGGCGACAGGGGTGGATAATTCACCCCTCCACTTT. Its protein is CASSRATGVDNSPLHF. Together with reference TRBV14 and TRBJ1-6, the CDR3 gives the full variable domain: EAGVTQFPSHSVIEKGQTVTLRCDPISGHDNLYWYRRVMGKEIKFLLHFVKESKQDESGMPNNRFLAERTGGTYSTLKVQPAELEDSGVYFCASSRATGVDNSPLHFGNGTRLTVT.